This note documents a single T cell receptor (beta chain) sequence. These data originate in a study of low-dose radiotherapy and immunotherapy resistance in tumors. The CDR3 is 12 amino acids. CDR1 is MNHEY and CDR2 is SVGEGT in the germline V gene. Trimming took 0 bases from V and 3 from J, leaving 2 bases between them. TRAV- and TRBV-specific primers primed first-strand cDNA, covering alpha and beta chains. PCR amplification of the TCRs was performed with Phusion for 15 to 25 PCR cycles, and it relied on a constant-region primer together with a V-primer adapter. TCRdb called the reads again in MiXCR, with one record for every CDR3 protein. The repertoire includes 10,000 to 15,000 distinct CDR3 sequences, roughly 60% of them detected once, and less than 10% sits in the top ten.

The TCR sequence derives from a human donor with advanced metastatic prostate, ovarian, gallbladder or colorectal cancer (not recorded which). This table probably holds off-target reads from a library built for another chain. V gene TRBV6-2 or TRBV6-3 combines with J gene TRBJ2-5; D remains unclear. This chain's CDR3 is CASSYSEETQYF. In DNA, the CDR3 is TGTGCCAGCAGTTACTCGGAAGAGACCCAGTACTTC.